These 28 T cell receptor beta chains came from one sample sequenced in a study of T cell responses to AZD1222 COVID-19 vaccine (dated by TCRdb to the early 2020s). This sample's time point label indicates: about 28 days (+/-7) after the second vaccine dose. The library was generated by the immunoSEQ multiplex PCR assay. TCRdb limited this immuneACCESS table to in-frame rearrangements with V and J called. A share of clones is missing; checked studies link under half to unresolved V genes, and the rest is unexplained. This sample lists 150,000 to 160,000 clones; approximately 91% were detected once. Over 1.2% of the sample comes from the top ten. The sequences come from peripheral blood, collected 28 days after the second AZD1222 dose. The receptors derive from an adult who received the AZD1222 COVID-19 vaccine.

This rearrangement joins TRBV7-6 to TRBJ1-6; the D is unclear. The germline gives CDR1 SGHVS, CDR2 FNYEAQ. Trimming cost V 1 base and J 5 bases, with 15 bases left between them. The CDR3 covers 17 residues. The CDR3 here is CASSLGRGRGNNSPLHF. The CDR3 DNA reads TGTGCCAGCAGCTTAGGACGAGGCCGGGGAAATAATTCACCCCTCCACTTT.

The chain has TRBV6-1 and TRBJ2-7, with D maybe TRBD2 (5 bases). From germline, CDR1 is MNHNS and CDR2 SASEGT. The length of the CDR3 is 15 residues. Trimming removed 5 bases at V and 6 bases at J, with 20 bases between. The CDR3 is CASSQRAVEPPEQYF. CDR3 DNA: TGTGCCAGCAGTCAGAGGGCGGTGGAACCCCCCGAGCAGTACTTC.

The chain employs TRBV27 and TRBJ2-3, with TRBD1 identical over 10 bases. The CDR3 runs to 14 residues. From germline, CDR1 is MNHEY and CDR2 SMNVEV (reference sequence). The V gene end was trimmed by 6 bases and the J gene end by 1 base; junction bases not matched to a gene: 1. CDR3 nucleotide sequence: TGTGCCAGCAGCGACAGGGGGCGCACAGATACGCAGTATTTT. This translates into CASSDRGRTDTQYF.

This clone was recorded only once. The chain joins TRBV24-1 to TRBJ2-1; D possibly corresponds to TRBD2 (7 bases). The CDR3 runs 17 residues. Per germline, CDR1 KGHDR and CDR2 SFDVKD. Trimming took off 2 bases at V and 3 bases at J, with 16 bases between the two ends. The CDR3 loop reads CATSDSPGRGGYNEQFF. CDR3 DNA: TGTGCCACCAGTGATTCCCCGGGTAGGGGGGGCTACAATGAGCAGTTCTTC.

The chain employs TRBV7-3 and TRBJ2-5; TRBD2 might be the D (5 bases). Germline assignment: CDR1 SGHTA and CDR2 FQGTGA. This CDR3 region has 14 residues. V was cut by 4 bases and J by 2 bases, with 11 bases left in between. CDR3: CASSSHGGQETQYF. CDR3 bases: TGTGCCAGCAGCTCCCACGGCGGGCAAGAGACCCAGTACTTC.

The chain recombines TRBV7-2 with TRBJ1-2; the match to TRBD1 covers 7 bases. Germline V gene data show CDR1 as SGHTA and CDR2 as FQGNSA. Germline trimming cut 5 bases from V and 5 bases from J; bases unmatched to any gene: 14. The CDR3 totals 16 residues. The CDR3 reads CASSTSAPRQGYGYTF. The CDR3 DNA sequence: TGTGCCAGCAGCACCTCGGCGCCGAGACAGGGTTATGGCTACACCTTC.

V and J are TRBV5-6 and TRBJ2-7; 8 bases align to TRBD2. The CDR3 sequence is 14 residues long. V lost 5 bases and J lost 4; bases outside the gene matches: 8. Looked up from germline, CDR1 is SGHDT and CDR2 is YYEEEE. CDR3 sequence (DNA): TGTGCCAGCAGTTGGGGGGCTAGCGGGTACGAGCAGTACTTC. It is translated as CASSWGASGYEQYF.

In nucleotides, the CDR3 is TGTGCCAGCAGTGAAACGGGAAGTGGAAACACCATATATTTT. Translated, it gives CASSETGSGNTIYF. The chain combines TRBV28 with TRBJ1-3; no firm D call. Trimming left V 5 bases short and J 3 bases short, with 11 bases between. This CDR3 comprises 14 residues. Germline V CDR1 and CDR2: MDHEN, SYDVKM.

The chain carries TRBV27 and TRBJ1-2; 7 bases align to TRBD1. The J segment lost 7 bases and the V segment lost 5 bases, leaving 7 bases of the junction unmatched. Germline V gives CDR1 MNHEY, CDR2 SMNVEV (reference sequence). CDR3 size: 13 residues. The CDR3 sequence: CASSPYRGGGYTF. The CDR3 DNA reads TGTGCCAGCAGTCCTTACAGGGGAGGTGGCTACACCTTC.

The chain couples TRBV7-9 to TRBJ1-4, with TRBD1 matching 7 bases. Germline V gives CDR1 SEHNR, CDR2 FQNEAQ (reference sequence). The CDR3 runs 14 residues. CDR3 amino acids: CGISRGFQGEKLFF. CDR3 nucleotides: TGTGGCATCAGCAGGGGGTTCCAGGGCGAAAAACTGTTTTTT.

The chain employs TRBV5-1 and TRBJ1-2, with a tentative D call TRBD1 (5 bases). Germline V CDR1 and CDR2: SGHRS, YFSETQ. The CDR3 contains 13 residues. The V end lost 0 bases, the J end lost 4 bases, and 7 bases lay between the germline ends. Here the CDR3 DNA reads TGCGCCAGCAGCTTGGGGGGGTCCTATGGCTACACCTTC. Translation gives CASSLGGSYGYTF.

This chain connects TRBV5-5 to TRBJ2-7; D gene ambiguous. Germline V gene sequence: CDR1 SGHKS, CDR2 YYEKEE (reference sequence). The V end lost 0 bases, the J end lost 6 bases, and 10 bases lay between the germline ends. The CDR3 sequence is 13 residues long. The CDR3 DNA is TGTGCCAGCAGCTTGGTGGCGAGACGCGAGCAGTACTTC. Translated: CASSLVARREQYF.

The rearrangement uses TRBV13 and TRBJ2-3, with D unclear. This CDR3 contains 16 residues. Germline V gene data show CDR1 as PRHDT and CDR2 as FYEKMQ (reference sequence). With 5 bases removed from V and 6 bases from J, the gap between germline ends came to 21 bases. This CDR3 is CASSGPDGILSDTQYF. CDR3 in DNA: TGTGCCAGCAGCGGACCTGACGGTATCCTCTCCGATACGCAGTATTTT.

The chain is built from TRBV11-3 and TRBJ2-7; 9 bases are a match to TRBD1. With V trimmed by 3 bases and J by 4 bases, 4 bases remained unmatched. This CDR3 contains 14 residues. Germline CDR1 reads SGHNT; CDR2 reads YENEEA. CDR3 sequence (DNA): TGTGCCAGCAGCTTCCTGGGACAGGGTTACGAGCAGTACTTC. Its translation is CASSFLGQGYEQYF.

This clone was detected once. Here the CDR3 DNA reads TGTGCCAGCAGCCGGGACGGAATCAATCAGCCCCAGCATTTT. Translation: CASSRDGINQPQHF. The chain joins TRBV7-6 to TRBJ1-5, with TRBD1 as a possible D gene (5 bases). The CDR3 extends over 14 amino acids. Trimming pared 5 bases from V and 3 bases from J, leaving 11 bases between. Germline lookup yields CDR1 SGHVS and CDR2 FNYEAQ. The full variable domain, completed using reference TRBV7-6 and TRBJ1-5, is GAGVSQSPRYKVTKRGQDVALRCDPISGHVSLYWYRQALGQGPEFLTYFNYEAQQDKSGLPNDRFSAERPEGSISTLTIQRTEQRDSAMYRCASSRDGINQPQHFGDGTRLSIL.

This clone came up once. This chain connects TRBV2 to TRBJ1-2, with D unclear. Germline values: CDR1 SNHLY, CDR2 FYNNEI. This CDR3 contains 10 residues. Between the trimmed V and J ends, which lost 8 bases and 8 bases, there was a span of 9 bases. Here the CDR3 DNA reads TGTGCCAGCCGACTTATCGGCTACACCTTC. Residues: CASRLIGYTF.

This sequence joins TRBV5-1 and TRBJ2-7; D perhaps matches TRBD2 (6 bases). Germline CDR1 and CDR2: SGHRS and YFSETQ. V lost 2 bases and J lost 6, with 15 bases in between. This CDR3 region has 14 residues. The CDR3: CASSFGGDGREQYF. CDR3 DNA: TGCGCCAGCAGCTTTGGAGGGGATGGGCGCGAGCAGTACTTC. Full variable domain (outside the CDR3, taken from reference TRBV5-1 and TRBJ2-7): KAGVTQTPRYLIKTRGQQVTLSCSPISGHRSVSWYQQTPGQGLQFLFEYFSETQRNKGNFPGRFSGRQFSNSRSEMNVSTLELGDSALYLCASSFGGDGREQYFGPGTRLTVT.

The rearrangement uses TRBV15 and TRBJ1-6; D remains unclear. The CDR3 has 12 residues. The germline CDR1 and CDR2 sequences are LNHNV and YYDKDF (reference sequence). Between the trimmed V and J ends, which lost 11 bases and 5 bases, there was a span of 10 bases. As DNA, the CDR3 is TGTGCCCTGGGGAGGGATAATTCACCCCTCCACTTT. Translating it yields CALGRDNSPLHF.

This chain's CDR3 is CAWRIDYNSPLHF. In DNA form, the CDR3 reads TGTGCCTGGAGAATAGATTATAATTCACCCCTCCACTTT. The rearrangement joins TRBV30 to TRBJ1-6; no firm D call. V was trimmed by 3 bases and J by 4 bases, leaving 7 bases between them. The germline V gene encodes CDR1 GTSNPN and CDR2 SVGIG (reference sequence). The CDR3 loop spans 13 amino acids.

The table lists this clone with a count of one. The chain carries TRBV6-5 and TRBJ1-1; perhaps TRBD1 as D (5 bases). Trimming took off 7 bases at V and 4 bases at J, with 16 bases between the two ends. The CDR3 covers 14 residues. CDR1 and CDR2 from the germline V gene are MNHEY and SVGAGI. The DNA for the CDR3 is TGTGCCAGCACCCTGGCGGGGACGAGCACTGAAGCTTTCTTT. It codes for CASTLAGTSTEAFF.

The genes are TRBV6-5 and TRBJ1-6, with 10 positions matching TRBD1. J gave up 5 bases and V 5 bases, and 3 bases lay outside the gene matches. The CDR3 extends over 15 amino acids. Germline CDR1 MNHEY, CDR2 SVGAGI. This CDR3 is CASSRTGGNNSPLHF. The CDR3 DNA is TGTGCCAGCAGTCGGACAGGGGGTAATAATTCACCCCTCCACTTT.

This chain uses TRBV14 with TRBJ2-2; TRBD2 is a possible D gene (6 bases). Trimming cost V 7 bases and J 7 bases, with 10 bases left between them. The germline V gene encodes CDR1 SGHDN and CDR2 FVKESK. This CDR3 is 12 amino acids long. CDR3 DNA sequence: TGTGCCAGCAAATGGGGAGGCGGGGAGCTGTTTTTT. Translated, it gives CASKWGGGELFF.

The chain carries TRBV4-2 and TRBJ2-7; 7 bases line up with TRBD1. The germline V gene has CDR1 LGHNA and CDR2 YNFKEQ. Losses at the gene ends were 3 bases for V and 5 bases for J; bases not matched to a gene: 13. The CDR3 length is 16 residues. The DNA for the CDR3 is TGTGCCAGCAGCCAGTGGGGACAGTCGCAAACTAACGAGCAGTACTTC. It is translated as CASSQWGQSQTNEQYF.

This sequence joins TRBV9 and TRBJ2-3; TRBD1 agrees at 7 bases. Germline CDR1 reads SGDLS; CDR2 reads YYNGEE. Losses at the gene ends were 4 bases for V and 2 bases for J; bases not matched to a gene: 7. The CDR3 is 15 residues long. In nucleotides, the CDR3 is TGTGCCAGCAGCAAGGGACAGTCCACCACAGATACGCAGTATTTT. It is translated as CASSKGQSTTDTQYF.

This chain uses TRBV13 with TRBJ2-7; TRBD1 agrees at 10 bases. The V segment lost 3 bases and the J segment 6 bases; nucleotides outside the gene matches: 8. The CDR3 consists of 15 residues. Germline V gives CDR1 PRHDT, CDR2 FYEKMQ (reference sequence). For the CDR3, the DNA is TGTGCCAGCAGCTTTAAAGGGACAGGGGCGGGCGAGCAGTACTTC. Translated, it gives CASSFKGTGAGEQYF.

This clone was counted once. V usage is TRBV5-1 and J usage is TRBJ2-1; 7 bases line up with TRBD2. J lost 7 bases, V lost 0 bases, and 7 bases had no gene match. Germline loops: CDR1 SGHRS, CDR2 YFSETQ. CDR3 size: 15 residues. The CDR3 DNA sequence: TGCGCCAGCAGCTTGGGTGGCGGGAGAGAGAATGAGCAGTTCTTC. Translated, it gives CASSLGGGRENEQFF.

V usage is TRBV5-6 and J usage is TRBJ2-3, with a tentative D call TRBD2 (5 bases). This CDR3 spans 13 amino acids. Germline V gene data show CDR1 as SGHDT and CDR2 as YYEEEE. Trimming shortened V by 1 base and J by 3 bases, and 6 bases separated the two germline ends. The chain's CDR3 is CASSLSGTDTQYF. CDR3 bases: TGTGCCAGCAGCTTGTCGGGGACAGATACGCAGTATTTT.

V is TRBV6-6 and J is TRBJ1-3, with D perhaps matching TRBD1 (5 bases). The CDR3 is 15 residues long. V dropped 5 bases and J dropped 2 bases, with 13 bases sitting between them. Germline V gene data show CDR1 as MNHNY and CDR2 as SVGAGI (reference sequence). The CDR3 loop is CASSHVLTAGNTIYF. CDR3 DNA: TGTGCCAGCAGTCACGTCCTGACAGCTGGAAACACCATATATTTT.